The 19 T cell receptor beta chains below were found in one sample sequenced in a study of CDR3 diversity in severe acne. TCRdb processed the PCR reads anew with MiXCR; each CDR3 protein has one entry. The table lists about 100,000 distinct CDR3 sequences, roughly 51% of them singletons. The sequenced sample was blood. The origin of the receptors is a male donor with acne.

This clonotype was observed many times. V gene TRBV4-1 combines with J gene TRBJ2-7, with D hard to call. The CDR3 covers 13 residues. In germline, CDR1 is MGHRA, CDR2 YSYEKL. Trimming took off 4 bases at V and 5 bases at J, with 12 bases between the two ends. The CDR3 DNA sequence: TGCGCCAGCAGCCTCAAACAAGGCGACGAGCAGTACTTC. Translated, it gives CASSLKQGDEQYF.

This chain joins TRBV7-6 and TRBJ2-6; the D gene is possibly TRBD1 (5 bases). The germline V and J ends were trimmed by 4 bases and 4 bases, with 20 bases remaining between them. The V gene's germline CDR1 is SGHVS and CDR2 FNYEAQ. The CDR3 totals 18 residues. CDR3 loop: CASSSGLDPLGGANVLTF. The CDR3 DNA is TGTGCCAGCAGCTCAGGGCTGGATCCCCTGGGGGGGGCCAACGTCCTGACTTTC.

This chain uses TRBV2 with TRBJ2-1; 10 bases align to TRBD2. This CDR3 spans 14 amino acids. After removal of 5 bases from V and 4 bases from J, the junction contained 2 bases not matched to a gene. CDR1 is SNHLY, CDR2 FYNNEI, per germline. The CDR3 is CASSYSGRYNEQFF. CDR3 sequence (DNA): TGTGCCAGCAGTTATAGCGGGAGGTACAATGAGCAGTTCTTC.

This clonotype was counted between two and nine times. The V call is TRBV12-3 or TRBV12-4, the J call TRBJ2-7; either TRBD1 or TRBD2 may fit D (6 bases each). Trimming stripped 4 bases from V and 0 bases from J, with 16 bases between. The CDR3 runs 16 residues. CDR3 sequence: CASSYSGEVLSYEQYF. The CDR3 DNA is TGTGCCAGCAGTTACTCAGGGGAGGTACTCTCCTACGAGCAGTACTTC.

This clonotype has a count of ten or more. V is TRBV20-1 and J is TRBJ2-7; TRBD1 aligns across 7 bases. The CDR3 consists of 12 residues. Germline V gene data show CDR1 as DFQATT and CDR2 as SNEGSKA (reference sequence). V lost 6 bases to trimming and J lost 2 bases; unmatched junction nucleotides: 4. This chain's CDR3 is CSAPGGPYEQYF. Written as DNA, the CDR3 is TGCAGTGCGCCAGGGGGTCCCTACGAGCAGTACTTC.

Notes on this clonotype: This may stem from a read error, because a much larger clone lies one nucleotide away. The chain carries TRBV5-4 and TRBJ2-1, with D unresolved. The CDR3 consists of 16 residues. Germline V gene lookup returns CDR1 SGHNT and CDR2 YYREEE (reference sequence). V was shortened by 3 bases and J by 10 bases, with 23 bases between the two germline ends. In nucleotides, the CDR3 is TGTGCCAGCAGCTCGTCTCGCCTTCTCCCAGGAAGCGAGCAGTTCTTC. It translates to CASSSSRLLPGSEQFF.

This clonotype was observed at least ten times. The chain uses TRBV15 and TRBJ2-7; the match to TRBD2 covers 8 bases. V shed 0 bases and J 2 bases; nucleotides not matched to a gene: 3. The CDR3 extends over 15 amino acids. Germline V CDR1 and CDR2: LNHNV, YYDKDF (reference sequence). The CDR3 spells CATSRETSGPYEQYF. In DNA, the CDR3 is TGTGCCACCAGCAGAGAAACTAGCGGACCCTACGAGCAGTACTTC.

V is TRBV6-5 and J is TRBJ2-2; D unresolved. Germline V gene sequence: CDR1 MNHEY, CDR2 SVGAGI. Trimming left V 7 bases short and J 3 bases short, with 15 bases between. This CDR3 has 15 residues. CDR3 nucleotides: TGTGCCAGCACCTCATTCATGCGGTACACCGGGGAGCTGTTTTTT. The encoded protein is CASTSFMRYTGELFF.

The chain carries TRBV28 and TRBJ1-5, with D perhaps TRBD1 (5 bases). Germline V gives CDR1 MDHEN, CDR2 SYDVKM. The ends were cut back, 6 bases at V and 11 bases at J, with 11 bases in the middle. This CDR3 is 11 amino acids long. This CDR3 is CASSRDGAQHF. The CDR3 DNA reads as TGTGCCAGCAGCAGGGACGGGGCCCAGCATTTT.

This chain connects TRBV6-2 or TRBV6-3 to TRBJ1-4; no firm D call. The germline V gene has CDR1 MNHEY and CDR2 SVGEGT. CDR3 length: 15 amino acids. Trimming took 4 bases from V and 5 from J, leaving 14 bases between them. The CDR3: CASSFNNGGNEKLFF. CDR3 nucleotides: TGTGCCAGCAGTTTCAATAACGGCGGGAATGAAAAACTGTTTTTT.

This clonotype was counted ten times or more. V is TRBV15 and J is TRBJ2-3; 7 nucleotides align to TRBD1. The V and J ends lost 0 bases and 2 bases, in that order; junction bases with no gene match: 5. This CDR3 contains 16 residues. CDR1 LNHNV and CDR2 YYDKDF come from the germline V gene (reference sequence). CDR3 residues: CATSRDFDRDTDTQYF. CDR3 DNA sequence: TGTGCCACCAGCAGAGATTTTGACAGGGACACAGATACGCAGTATTTT.

The table lists this clonotype with many counts. The chain combines TRBV28 with TRBJ2-5, with D possibly TRBD1 on 6 matching bases. This CDR3 has 15 amino acids. CDR1 is MDHEN and CDR2 is SYDVKM in the germline V gene. V shed 7 bases and J shed 4 bases, with 19 bases lying between them. The chain's CDR3 is CASNIGGLGGETQYF. The DNA for the CDR3 is TGTGCCAGCAACATCGGCGGGCTAGGGGGAGAGACCCAGTACTTC.

This clonotype was observed a few times. The rearrangement links TRBV5-6 to TRBJ1-1; D gene unclear. Trimming left V 0 bases short and J 7 bases short, with 10 bases between. This CDR3 comprises 13 residues. Germline V gives CDR1 SGHDT, CDR2 YYEEEE. The DNA for the CDR3 is TGTGCCAGCAGCTTGGGGCGGCCTGGTGAAGCTTTCTTT. Encoded protein: CASSLGRPGEAFF. The variable domain in full, completed from reference TRBV5-6 and TRBJ1-1, reads DAGVTQSPTHLIKTRGQQVTLRCSPKSGHDTVSWYQQALGQGPQFIFQYYEEEERQRGNFPDRFSGHQFPNYSSELNVNALLLGDSALYLCASSLGRPGEAFFGQGTRLTVV.

By sample share, this clonotype is medium-sized (0.01 to 0.1%). The J gene is TRBJ1-2, the V gene TRBV2; D perhaps matches TRBD1 (5 bases). Germline-derived CDR1 and CDR2 are SNHLY and FYNNEI. V lost 1 base to trimming and J lost 5 bases, with 11 bases between them. This CDR3 is built from 14 residues. This chain's CDR3 is CASSEVAGIYGYTF. In DNA, the CDR3 is TGTGCCAGCAGTGAAGTGGCAGGGATATATGGCTACACCTTC.

The table lists this clonotype with many counts. J is TRBJ1-6 and V is TRBV29-1, with TRBD1 matching over 9 bases. The V gene end was trimmed by 6 bases and the J gene end by 4 bases; junction bases not matched to a gene: 7. Germline V lookup: CDR1 SQVTM, CDR2 ANQGSEA. The CDR3 contains 15 residues. The CDR3 is CSVEETGGYNSPLHF. The CDR3 bases are TGCAGCGTCGAGGAGACAGGGGGTTATAATTCACCCCTCCACTTT.

The chain recombines TRBV25-1 with TRBJ2-7; D unclear. Germline values: CDR1 MGHDK, CDR2 SYGVNS. Trimming left V 6 bases short and J 0 bases short, with 15 bases between. The CDR3 loop spans 15 amino acids. The CDR3 sequence is CASSSVVMRSYEQYF. For the CDR3, the DNA is TGTGCCAGCAGCTCAGTCGTTATGCGCTCCTACGAGCAGTACTTC.

J is TRBJ1-2 and V is TRBV20-1; no firm D call. Germline V gives CDR1 DFQATT, CDR2 SNEGSKA (reference sequence). The CDR3 runs 14 residues. V shed 2 bases and J shed 1 base, with 11 bases lying between them. The CDR3 DNA sequence: TGCAGTGCTAGATGGGTTCACCATAACTATGGCTACACCTTC. Its protein is CSARWVHHNYGYTF.

This clonotype has at least ten counts. The rearrangement uses TRBV13 and TRBJ2-5, with TRBD1 identical over 9 bases. The CDR3 runs to 15 residues. Losses at the gene ends were 5 bases for V and 2 bases for J; bases not matched to a gene: 6. The germline V gene encodes CDR1 PRHDT and CDR2 FYEKMQ (reference sequence). The DNA for the CDR3 is TGTGCCAGCAGCCACGGGACAGGGCAGCAAGAGACCCAGTACTTC. Its protein product is CASSHGTGQQETQYF. Combining the CDR3 with reference TRBV13 and TRBJ2-5 gives the whole variable domain AAGVIQSPRHLIKEKRETATLKCYPIPRHDTVYWYQQGPGQDPQFLISFYEKMQSDKGSIPDRFSAQQFSDYHSELNMSSLELGDSALYFCASSHGTGQQETQYFGPGTRLLVL.

The V and J genes are TRBV5-1 and TRBJ2-6; D possibly corresponds to TRBD2 (6 bases). The germline V gene has CDR1 SGHRS and CDR2 YFSETQ. The CDR3 runs to 17 residues. Trimming cost V 0 bases and J 2 bases, with 12 bases left between them. The CDR3 here is CASSLGGTGAGANVLTF. The CDR3 DNA reads TGCGCCAGCAGCTTGGGCGGGACGGGGGCTGGGGCCAACGTCCTGACTTTC.